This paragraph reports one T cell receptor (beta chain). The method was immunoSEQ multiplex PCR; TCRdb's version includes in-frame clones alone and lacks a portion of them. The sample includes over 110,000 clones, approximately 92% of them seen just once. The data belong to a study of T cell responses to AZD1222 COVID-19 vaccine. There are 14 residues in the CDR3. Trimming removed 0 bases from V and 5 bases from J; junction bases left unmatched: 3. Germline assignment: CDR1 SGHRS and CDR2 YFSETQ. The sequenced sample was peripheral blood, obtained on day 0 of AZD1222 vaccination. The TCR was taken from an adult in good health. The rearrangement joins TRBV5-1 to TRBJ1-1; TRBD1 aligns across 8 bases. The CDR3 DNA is TGCGCCAGCAGCTTGGGACAGGGGATGACTGAAGCTTTCTTT. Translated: CASSLGQGMTEAFF.